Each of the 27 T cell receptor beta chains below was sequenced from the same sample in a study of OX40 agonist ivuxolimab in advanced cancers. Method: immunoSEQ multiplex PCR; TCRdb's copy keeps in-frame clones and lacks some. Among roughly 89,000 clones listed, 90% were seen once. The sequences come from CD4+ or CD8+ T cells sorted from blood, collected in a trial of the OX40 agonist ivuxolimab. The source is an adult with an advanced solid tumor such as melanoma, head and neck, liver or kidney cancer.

This CDR3 is CASSPTRGQPGELFF. The CDR3 nucleotides read TGTGCCAGCAGTCCCACCAGGGGGCAACCCGGGGAGCTGTTTTTT. The V call is TRBV27, the J call TRBJ2-2; TRBD1 matches at 8 bases. This CDR3 spans 15 amino acids. Trimming cost V 5 bases and J 6 bases; bases outside gene matches: 8. Germline-derived CDR1 and CDR2 are MNHEY and SMNVEV (reference sequence).

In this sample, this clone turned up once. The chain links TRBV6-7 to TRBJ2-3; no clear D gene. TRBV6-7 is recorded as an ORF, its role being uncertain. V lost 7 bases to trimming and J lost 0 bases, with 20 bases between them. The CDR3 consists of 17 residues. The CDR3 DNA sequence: TGTGCCAGCACCAACCTCCTCCAATCGACTAGCACAGATACGCAGTATTTT. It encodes CASTNLLQSTSTDTQYF.

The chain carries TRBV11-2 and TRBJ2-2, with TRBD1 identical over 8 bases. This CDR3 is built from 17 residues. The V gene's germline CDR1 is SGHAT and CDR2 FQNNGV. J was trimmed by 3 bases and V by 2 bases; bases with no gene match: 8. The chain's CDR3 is CASSLRPGGADTGELFF. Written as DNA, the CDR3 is TGTGCCAGCAGCTTACGACCAGGGGGCGCGGACACCGGGGAGCTGTTTTTT.

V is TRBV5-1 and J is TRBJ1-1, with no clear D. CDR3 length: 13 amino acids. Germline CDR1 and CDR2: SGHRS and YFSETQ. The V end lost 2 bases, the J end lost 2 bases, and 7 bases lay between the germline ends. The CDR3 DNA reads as TGCGCCAGCAGCTTAGCAGAAAACACTGAAGCTTTCTTT. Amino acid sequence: CASSLAENTEAFF.

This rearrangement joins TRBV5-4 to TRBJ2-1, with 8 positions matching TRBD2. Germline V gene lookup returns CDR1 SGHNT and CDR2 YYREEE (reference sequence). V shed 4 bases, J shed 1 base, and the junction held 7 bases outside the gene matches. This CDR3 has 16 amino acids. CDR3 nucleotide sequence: TGTGCCAGCAGCCCGCCTAGCGGGTCATCCTACAATGAGCAGTTCTTC. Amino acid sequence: CASSPPSGSSYNEQFF.

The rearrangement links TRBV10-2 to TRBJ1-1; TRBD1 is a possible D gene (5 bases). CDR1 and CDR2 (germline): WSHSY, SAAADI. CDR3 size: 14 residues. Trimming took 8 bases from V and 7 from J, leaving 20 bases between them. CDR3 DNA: TGCGCCAGCGTGAGGGGCACAGCGCCCGGTGAAGCTTTCTTT. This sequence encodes CASVRGTAPGEAFF.

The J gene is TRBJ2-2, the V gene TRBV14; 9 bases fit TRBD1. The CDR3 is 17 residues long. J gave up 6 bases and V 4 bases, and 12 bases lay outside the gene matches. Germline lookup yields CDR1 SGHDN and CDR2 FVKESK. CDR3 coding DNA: TGTGCCAGCAGCCCACAGTTGGGGACAGGGTTGGCCGGGGAGCTGTTTTTT. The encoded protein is CASSPQLGTGLAGELFF. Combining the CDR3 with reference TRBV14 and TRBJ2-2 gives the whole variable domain EAGVTQFPSHSVIEKGQTVTLRCDPISGHDNLYWYRRVMGKEIKFLLHFVKESKQDESGMPNNRFLAERTGGTYSTLKVQPAELEDSGVYFCASSPQLGTGLAGELFFGEGSRLTVL.

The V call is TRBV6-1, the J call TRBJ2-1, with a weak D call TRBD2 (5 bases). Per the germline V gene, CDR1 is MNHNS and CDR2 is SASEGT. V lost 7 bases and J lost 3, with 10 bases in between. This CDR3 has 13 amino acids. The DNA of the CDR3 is TGTGCCAGCACCACGGGGTACTACAATGAGCAGTTCTTC. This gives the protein CASTTGYYNEQFF.

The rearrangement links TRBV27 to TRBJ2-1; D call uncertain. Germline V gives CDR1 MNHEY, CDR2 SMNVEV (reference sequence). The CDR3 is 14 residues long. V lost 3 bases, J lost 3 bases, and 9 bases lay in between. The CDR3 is CASSFYGSYNEQFF. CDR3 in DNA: TGTGCCAGCAGTTTTTACGGCAGCTACAATGAGCAGTTCTTC.

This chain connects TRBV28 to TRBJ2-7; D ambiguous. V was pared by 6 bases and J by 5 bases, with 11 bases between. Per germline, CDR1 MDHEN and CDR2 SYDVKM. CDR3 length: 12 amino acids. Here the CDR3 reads CASSPHLDEQYF. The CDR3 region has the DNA TGTGCCAGCAGCCCACACCTGGACGAGCAGTACTTC. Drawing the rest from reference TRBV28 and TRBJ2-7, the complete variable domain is DVKVTQSSRYLVKRTGEKVFLECVQDMDHENMFWYRQDPGLGLRLIYFSYDVKMKEKGDIPEGYSVSREKKERFSLILESASTNQTSMYLCASSPHLDEQYFGPGTRLTVT.

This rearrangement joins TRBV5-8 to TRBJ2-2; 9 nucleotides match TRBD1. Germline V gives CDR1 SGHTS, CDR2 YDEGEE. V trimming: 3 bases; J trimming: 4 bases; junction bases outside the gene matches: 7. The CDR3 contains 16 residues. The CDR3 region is CASSSAGQGSTGELFF. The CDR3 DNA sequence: TGTGCCAGCAGCTCAGCGGGACAGGGTTCCACCGGGGAGCTGTTTTTT. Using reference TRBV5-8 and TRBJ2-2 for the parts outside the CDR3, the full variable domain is EAGVTQSPTHLIKTRGQQATLRCSPISGHTSVYWYQQALGLGLQFLLWYDEGEERNRGNFPPRFSGRQFPNYSSELNVNALELEDSALYLCASSSAGQGSTGELFFGEGSRLTVL.

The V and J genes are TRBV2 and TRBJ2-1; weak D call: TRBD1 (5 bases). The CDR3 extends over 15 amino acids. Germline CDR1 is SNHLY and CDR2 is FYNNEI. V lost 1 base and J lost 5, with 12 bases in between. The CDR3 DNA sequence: TGTGCCAGCAGTGAAGAGTGGACACCTAACAATGAGCAGTTCTTC. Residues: CASSEEWTPNNEQFF. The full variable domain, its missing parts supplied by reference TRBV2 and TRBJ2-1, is EPEVTQTPSHQVTQMGQEVILRCVPISNHLYFYWYRQILGQKVEFLVSFYNNEISEKSEIFDDQFSVERPDGSNFTLKIRSTKLEDSAMYFCASSEEWTPNNEQFFGPGTRLTVL.

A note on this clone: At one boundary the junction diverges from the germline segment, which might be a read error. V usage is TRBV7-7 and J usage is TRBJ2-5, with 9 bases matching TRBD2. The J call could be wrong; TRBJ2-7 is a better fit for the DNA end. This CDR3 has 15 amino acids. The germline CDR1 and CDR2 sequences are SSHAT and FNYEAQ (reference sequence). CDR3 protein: CASSQFLAGSYEQYF. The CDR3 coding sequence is TGTGCTAGCAGCCAATTTCTAGCGGGGTCCTACGAGCAGTACTTC.

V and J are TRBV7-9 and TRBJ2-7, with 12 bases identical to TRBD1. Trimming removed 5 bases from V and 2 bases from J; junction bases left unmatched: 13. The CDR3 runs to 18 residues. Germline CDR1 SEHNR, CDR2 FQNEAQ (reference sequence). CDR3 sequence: CASSLRDRGRGKTYEQYF. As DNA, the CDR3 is TGTGCCAGCAGCCTCCGGGACAGGGGGCGGGGAAAAACCTACGAGCAGTACTTC.

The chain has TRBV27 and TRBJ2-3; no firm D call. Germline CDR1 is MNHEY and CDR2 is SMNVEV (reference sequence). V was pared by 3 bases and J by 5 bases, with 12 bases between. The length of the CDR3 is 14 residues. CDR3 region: CASSFYSSLDTQYF. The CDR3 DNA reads TGTGCCAGCAGTTTCTATTCCAGCTTAGATACGCAGTATTTT.

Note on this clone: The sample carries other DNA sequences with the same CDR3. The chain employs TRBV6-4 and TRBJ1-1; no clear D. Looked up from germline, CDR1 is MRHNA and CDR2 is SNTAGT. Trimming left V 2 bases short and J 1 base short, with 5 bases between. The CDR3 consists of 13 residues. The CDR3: CASSDRANTEAFF. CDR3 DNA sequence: TGTGCCAGCAGTGACCGGGCGAACACTGAAGCTTTCTTT.

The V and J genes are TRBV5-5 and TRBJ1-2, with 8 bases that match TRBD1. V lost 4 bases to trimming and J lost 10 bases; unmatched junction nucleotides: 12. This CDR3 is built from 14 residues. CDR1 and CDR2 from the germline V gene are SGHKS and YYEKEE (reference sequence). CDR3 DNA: TGTGCCAGCAGCATGACAGGGGACCCAGCACCCTACACCTTC. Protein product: CASSMTGDPAPYTF.

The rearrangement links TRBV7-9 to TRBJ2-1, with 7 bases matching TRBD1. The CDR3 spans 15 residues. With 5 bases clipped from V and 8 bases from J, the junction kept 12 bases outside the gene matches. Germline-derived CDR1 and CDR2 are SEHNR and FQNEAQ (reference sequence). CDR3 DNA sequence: TGTGCCAGCAGCGTCGGACAGGTGGGGTGGGATGAGCAGTTCTTC. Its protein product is CASSVGQVGWDEQFF.

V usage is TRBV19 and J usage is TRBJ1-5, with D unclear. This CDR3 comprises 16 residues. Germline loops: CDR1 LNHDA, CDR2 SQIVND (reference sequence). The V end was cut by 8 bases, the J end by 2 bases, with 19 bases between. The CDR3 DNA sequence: TGTGCCAGTGAGAATTTCCCACAGCCTGGCAATCAGCCCCAGCATTTT. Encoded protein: CASENFPQPGNQPQHF.

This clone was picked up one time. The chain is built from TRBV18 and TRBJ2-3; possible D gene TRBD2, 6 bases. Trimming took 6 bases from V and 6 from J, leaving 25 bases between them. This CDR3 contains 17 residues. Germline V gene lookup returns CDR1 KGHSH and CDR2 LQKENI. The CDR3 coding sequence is TGTGCCAGCTCCCTGTCGTCAGGCGGGGATTACGGCGATACGCAGTATTTT. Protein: CASSLSSGGDYGDTQYF.

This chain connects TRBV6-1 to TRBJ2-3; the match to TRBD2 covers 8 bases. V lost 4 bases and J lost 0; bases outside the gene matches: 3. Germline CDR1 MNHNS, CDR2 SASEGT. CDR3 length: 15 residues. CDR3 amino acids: CASSAPSGSTDTQYF. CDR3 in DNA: TGTGCCAGCAGTGCTCCTAGCGGGAGCACAGATACGCAGTATTTT.

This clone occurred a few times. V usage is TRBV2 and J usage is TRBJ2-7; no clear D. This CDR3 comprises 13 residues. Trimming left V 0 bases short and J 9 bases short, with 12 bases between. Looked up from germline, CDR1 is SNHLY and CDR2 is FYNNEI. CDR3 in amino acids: CASSEASGVRQYF. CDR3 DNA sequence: TGTGCCAGCAGTGAAGCCTCGGGTGTGAGGCAGTACTTC. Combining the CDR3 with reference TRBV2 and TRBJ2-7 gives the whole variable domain EPEVTQTPSHQVTQMGQEVILRCVPISNHLYFYWYRQILGQKVEFLVSFYNNEISEKSEIFDDQFSVERPDGSNFTLKIRSTKLEDSAMYFCASSEASGVRQYFGPGTRLTVT.

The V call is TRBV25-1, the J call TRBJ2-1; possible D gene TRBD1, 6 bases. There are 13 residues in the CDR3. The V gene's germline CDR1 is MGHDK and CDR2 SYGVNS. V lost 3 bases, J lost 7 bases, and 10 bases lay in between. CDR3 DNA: TGTGCCAGCAGTGACCCGGACAGTAATGAGCAGTTCTTC. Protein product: CASSDPDSNEQFF.

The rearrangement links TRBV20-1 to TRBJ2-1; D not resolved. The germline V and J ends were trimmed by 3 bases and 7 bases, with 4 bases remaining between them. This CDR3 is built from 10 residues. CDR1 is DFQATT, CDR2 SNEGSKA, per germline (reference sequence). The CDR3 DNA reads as TGCAGTGCTAGTTTTAATGAGCAGTTCTTC. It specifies CSASFNEQFF.

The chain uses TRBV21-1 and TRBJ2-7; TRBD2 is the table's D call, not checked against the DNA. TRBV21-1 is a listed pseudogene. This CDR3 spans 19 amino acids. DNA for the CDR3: TGTGCCAGCAGCATAGTATGCGGGAGGCCTCGAAGGGCTTCCTACGAGCAGTACTTC. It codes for CASSIVCGRPRRASYEQYF.

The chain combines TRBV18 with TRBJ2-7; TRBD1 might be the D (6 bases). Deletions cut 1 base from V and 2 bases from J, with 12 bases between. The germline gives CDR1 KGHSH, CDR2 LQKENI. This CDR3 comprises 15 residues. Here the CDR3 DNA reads TGTGCCAGCTCACCACTGCAGGGGTCCGCCTACGAGCAGTACTTC. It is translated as CASSPLQGSAYEQYF. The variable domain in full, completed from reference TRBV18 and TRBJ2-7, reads NAGVMQNPRHLVRRRGQEARLRCSPMKGHSHVYWYRQLPEEGLKFMVYLQKENIIDESGMPKERFSAEFPKEGPSILRIQQVVRGDSAAYFCASSPLQGSAYEQYFGPGTRLTVT.

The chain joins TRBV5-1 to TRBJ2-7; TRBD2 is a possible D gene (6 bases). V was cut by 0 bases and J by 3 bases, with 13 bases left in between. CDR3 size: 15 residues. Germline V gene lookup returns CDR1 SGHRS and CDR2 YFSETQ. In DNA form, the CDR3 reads TGCGCCAGCAGCTTGGTCGGGACCGGGAGCTACGAGCAGTACTTC. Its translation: CASSLVGTGSYEQYF.